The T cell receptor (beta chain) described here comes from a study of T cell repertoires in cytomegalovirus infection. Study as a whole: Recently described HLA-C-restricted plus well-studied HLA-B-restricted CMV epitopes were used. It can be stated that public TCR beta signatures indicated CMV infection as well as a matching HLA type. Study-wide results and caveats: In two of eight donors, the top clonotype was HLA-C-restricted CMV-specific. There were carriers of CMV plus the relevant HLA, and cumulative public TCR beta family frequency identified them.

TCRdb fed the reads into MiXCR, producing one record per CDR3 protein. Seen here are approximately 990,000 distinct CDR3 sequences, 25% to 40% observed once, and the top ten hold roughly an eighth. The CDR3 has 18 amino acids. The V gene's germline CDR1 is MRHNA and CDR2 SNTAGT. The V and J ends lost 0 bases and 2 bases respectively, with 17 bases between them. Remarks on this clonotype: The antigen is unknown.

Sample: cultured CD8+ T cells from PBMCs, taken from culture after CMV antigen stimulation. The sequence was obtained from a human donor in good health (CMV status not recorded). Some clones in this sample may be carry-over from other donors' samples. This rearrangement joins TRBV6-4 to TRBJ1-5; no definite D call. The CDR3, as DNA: TGTGCCAGCAGTGACTCGAGTCGGCCGAGGTGGGGCAATCAGCCCCAGCATTTT. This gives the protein CASSDSSRPRWGNQPQHF.